This paragraph reports one T cell receptor beta chain. Recovered status in Cohort 3 required two negative PCRs, clearance, or symptom resolution. The data were taken from a study of blood T cell repertoires in COVID-19. CDR1 and CDR2 from the germline V gene are SGHVS and FQNEAQ. CDR3 length: 16 residues. Trimming took off 7 bases at V and 13 bases at J, with 32 bases between the two ends. Using immunoSEQ multiplex PCR, the repertoire was profiled, and TCRdb retains in-frame clones only, with some absent. The sample records 150,000 to 200,000 clones, around 80% being singletons. This receptor was identified in a man aged 40-50 years who had recovered from COVID-19. Sequenced material: PBMCs or T cells enriched from blood (not recorded which). This rearrangement joins TRBV7-8 to TRBJ2-7; perhaps TRBD2 as D (6 bases). DNA for the CDR3: TGTGCCAGCACCACTGAGGAGGGCCGTTGGGCTGCGAGCAGTTACTTC. Amino acid sequence: CASTTEEGRWAASSYF.